This TCR beta chain came from a study of OX40 agonist ivuxolimab in advanced cancers. On the study more broadly: A diagnosis of hepatocellular carcinoma, melanoma, renal cell or head and neck cancer was present in dose-escalation patients.

V lost 1 base and J 4 bases, leaving 4 bases between the germline ends. CDR1 SGHNT and CDR2 YENEEA come from the germline V gene. The length of the CDR3 is 13 residues. Assay used: immunoSEQ multiplex PCR; TCRdb lists only in-frame clones, some missing. The sample has tens of thousands of clones; less than 90% are singletons. Regarding this clone: The sample carries other DNA sequences with the same CDR3.

The sequence came from an adult with an advanced solid tumor such as melanoma, head and neck, liver or kidney cancer. Sequencing used CD4+ or CD8+ T cells sorted from blood, obtained in a trial of the OX40 agonist ivuxolimab. V gene TRBV11-3 combines with J gene TRBJ2-2; D not resolved. As DNA, the CDR3 is TGTGCCAGCAGCTTAGCAGGCACCGGGGAGCTGTTTTTT. Protein product: CASSLAGTGELFF. The full variable domain, completed using reference TRBV11-3 and TRBJ2-2, is EAGVVQSPRYKIIEKKQPVAFWCNPISGHNTLYWYLQNLGQGPELLIRYENEEAVDDSQLPKDRFSAERLKGVDSTLKIQPAELGDSAVYLCASSLAGTGELFFGEGSRLTVL.